Each of the 13 T cell receptor beta chains below was sequenced from the same sample in a study of blood T cell repertoires in COVID-19 (dated by TCRdb to about 2020). The library was prepared using the immunoSEQ multiplex PCR assay. The immuneACCESS repertoire file appears here via TCRdb, limited to in-frame rearrangements. These files lack a portion of the clones; in checked studies, under half of the deficit traces to unresolved V genes, and the cause of the others is not known. The sample includes 120,000 or so clones, with about 83% observed a single time. In total, the top ten clones hold roughly 12% of the sample. The specimen was peripheral blood. The receptors were gathered from a man aged 60-69 years with acute or convalescent COVID-19.

The chain has TRBV3-1 (or the pseudogene TRBV3-2) and TRBJ1-1; a possible D gene is TRBD1 (6 bases). Germline-derived CDR1 and CDR2 are LGHDT and YNNKEL (reference sequence). CDR3 length: 14 amino acids. V was cut by 4 bases and J by 6 bases, with 15 bases left in between. The CDR3 DNA reads as TGTGCCAGCAGCCCACCCGCAGGGGCATCTGAAGCTTTCTTT. Translation: CASSPPAGASEAFF.

This clone has more than one count but fewer than ten. The genes are TRBV7-7 and TRBJ2-2, with TRBD2 matching over 7 bases. Germline CDR1 reads SSHAT; CDR2 reads FNYEAQ (reference sequence). The CDR3 contains 16 residues. Unmatched junction bases numbered 3, after V lost 2 bases and J lost 0 bases. The CDR3 spells CASSLSLAANTGELFF. The CDR3, as DNA: TGTGCCAGCAGCTTAAGTCTAGCGGCGAACACCGGGGAGCTGTTTTTT.

The CDR3 protein is CASTLAGGGGTQYF. CDR3 DNA sequence: TGTGCCAGCACCCTAGCGGGAGGGGGGGGGACCCAGTACTTC. The gene calls are TRBV28 and TRBJ2-5; 12 bases agree with TRBD2. V lost 7 bases, J lost 7 bases, and 7 bases stayed unmatched. Germline values: CDR1 MDHEN, CDR2 SYDVKM. The CDR3 extends over 14 amino acids.

The chain combines TRBV18 with TRBJ2-4; 14 nucleotides line up with TRBD2. Germline V gene lookup returns CDR1 KGHSH and CDR2 LQKENI. The V segment lost 3 bases and the J segment 7 bases; nucleotides outside the gene matches: 11. The CDR3 sequence is 18 residues long. This CDR3 reads CASSPQTSGRAAANIQYF. CDR3 nucleotide sequence: TGTGCCAGCTCACCTCAGACTAGCGGGAGGGCCGCGGCGAACATTCAGTACTTC.

The chain employs TRBV7-9 and TRBJ2-5; 8 nucleotides match TRBD1. Trimming took 4 bases from V and 3 from J; bases not matched to a gene: 10. CDR1 is SEHNR and CDR2 is FQNEAQ in the germline V gene (reference sequence). This CDR3 has 16 amino acids. In nucleotides, the CDR3 is TGTGCCAGCAGCTCCGGGATTAGGACAGGGAAAGAGACCCAGTACTTC. Amino acid sequence: CASSSGIRTGKETQYF.

The chain joins TRBV7-2 to TRBJ2-7, with TRBD1 as a possible D gene (5 bases). The germline V and J ends were trimmed by 1 base and 5 bases, with 21 bases remaining between them. CDR3 length: 17 amino acids. Germline CDR1 reads SGHTA; CDR2 reads FQGNSA. The CDR3, as DNA: TGTGCCAGCAGCTTAGGGGTCTGGGGCAGGGCCATGCACGAGCAGTACTTC. This gives the protein CASSLGVWGRAMHEQYF.

The chain recombines TRBV20-1 with TRBJ1-1; unclear D gene. Per the germline V gene, CDR1 is DFQATT and CDR2 is SNEGSKA (reference sequence). The CDR3 is made up of 13 amino acids. Between the trimmed V and J ends, which lost 3 bases and 5 bases, there was a span of 13 bases. This chain's CDR3 is CSASGVAGTEAFF. CDR3 coding DNA: TGCAGTGCTAGTGGTGTAGCTGGGACTGAAGCTTTCTTT.

The chain employs TRBV24-1 and TRBJ2-7; 14 bases align to TRBD2. The CDR3 is 18 residues long. CDR1 and CDR2 (germline): KGHDR, SFDVKD. With V trimmed by 11 bases and J by 2 bases, 16 bases remained unmatched. CDR3 sequence reads: CASLPPGLAGETPYEQYF. Here the CDR3 DNA reads TGTGCCAGCCTCCCTCCGGGACTAGCGGGAGAAACCCCCTACGAGCAGTACTTC.

The chain recombines TRBV29-1 with TRBJ1-5, with 7 positions matching TRBD1. Trimming cost V 6 bases and J 6 bases; bases outside gene matches: 8. CDR3 length equals 13 residues. Germline values: CDR1 SQVTM, CDR2 ANQGSEA. This CDR3 is CSVAGQEGQPQHF. The CDR3, as DNA: TGCAGCGTGGCCGGACAGGAGGGTCAGCCCCAGCATTTT.

The V and J genes are TRBV19 and TRBJ2-7; 10 bases fit TRBD1. Germline CDR1 is LNHDA and CDR2 is SQIVND (reference sequence). CDR3 length: 15 amino acids. The V segment lost 2 bases and the J segment 4 bases; nucleotides outside the gene matches: 5. The CDR3 DNA sequence: TGTGCCAGTAGTATAACGGGACAGGGGAGATACGAGCAGTACTTC. It codes for CASSITGQGRYEQYF.

The chain recombines TRBV24-1 with TRBJ2-6; D perhaps matches TRBD2 (5 bases). Germline CDR1 KGHDR, CDR2 SFDVKD. The CDR3 contains 16 residues. V shed 2 bases and J shed 0 bases, with 7 bases lying between them. The CDR3: CATSDSGISGANVLTF. As DNA, the CDR3 is TGTGCCACCAGTGATTCGGGGATCTCTGGGGCCAACGTCCTGACTTTC.

This chain links TRBV28 with TRBJ1-2; maybe TRBD1 (5 bases). This CDR3 is 13 amino acids long. Germline-derived CDR1 and CDR2 are MDHEN and SYDVKM. V was clipped by 8 bases and J by 4 bases, with 14 bases between them. CDR3 in amino acids: CASRQGRAYGYTF. The CDR3 region has the DNA TGTGCCAGCCGGCAGGGTAGGGCCTATGGCTACACCTTC.

This chain joins TRBV2 and TRBJ1-5; 8 nucleotides align to TRBD1. This CDR3 is built from 14 residues. With V trimmed by 5 bases and J by 7 bases, 7 bases remained unmatched. The germline V gene encodes CDR1 SNHLY and CDR2 FYNNEI. The CDR3 reads CASSPGQGRQPQHF. In nucleotides, the CDR3 is TGTGCCAGCAGTCCAGGACAGGGACGGCAGCCCCAGCATTTT.